This T cell receptor (delta chain) was identified in a study of gamma-delta chains in newborns, infants, children. About the research overall: Polyclonal expansion of innate γδ T cells after birth follows microbial exposure.

The length of the CDR3 is 17 residues. V trimming: 1 base; J trimming: 2 bases; junction bases outside the gene matches: 11. The germline V gene encodes CDR1 GEAIGNYY and CDR2 EKD. TCRdb re-called the reads through CATT. The profile shows approximately 5,000 delta-chain clones, over 4% of them singletons. By share of the sample, this clone is medium-sized (0.01 to 0.1%). The rearrangement uses TRDV2 and TRDJ1; 8 bases are a match to TRDD3. The sample taken for sequencing was blood. The sequence was collected from a child who was a newborn, infant or young child, either healthy, febrile or measles-vaccinated (not recorded which). For the CDR3, the DNA is TGTGCCTGTGACACACTCCCTGGGGGAAACGCGACCGATAAACTCATCTTT. Translating gives CACDTLPGGNATDKLIF.